The 13 T cell receptor beta chains below all came from one sample that was sequenced in a study of OX40 agonist ivuxolimab in advanced cancers. The library was prepared using the immunoSEQ multiplex PCR assay. In TCRdb, the immuneACCESS table is reduced to in-frame sequences with V and J assigned. These tables do not hold every clone; where another copy was compared, an unresolved V gene accounts for under half, and the others remain unexplained. Across this sample there are tens of thousands of clones, with 80% to 95% seen only once. Roughly 6.9% of the sample comes from the top ten. The specimen comprised CD4+ or CD8+ T cells sorted from blood, sampled in a trial of the OX40 agonist ivuxolimab. The receptors stem from an adult with an advanced solid tumor such as melanoma, head and neck, liver or kidney cancer.

The J gene is TRBJ1-1, the V gene TRBV27; D may be TRBD1 (6 bases). Looked up from germline, CDR1 is MNHEY and CDR2 is SMNVEV (reference sequence). V shed 5 bases and J shed 6 bases, with 16 bases lying between them. This CDR3 has 14 amino acids. DNA for the CDR3: TGTGCCAGCAGTCCCCGGGACACGAGGGCTGAAGCTTTCTTT. It codes for CASSPRDTRAEAFF.

The CDR3 is CASSHYTGELFF. DNA of the CDR3: TGTGCCAGCAGCCACTATACCGGGGAGCTGTTTTTT. This chain uses TRBV11-1 with TRBJ2-2, with unresolved D. Trimming shortened V by 5 bases and J by 5 bases, and 6 bases separated the two germline ends. CDR1 is SGHAT and CDR2 is FQDESV in the germline V gene (reference sequence). CDR3 size: 12 residues.

The gene calls are TRBV7-2 and TRBJ2-5; tentative D call: TRBD2 (5 bases). V was pared by 5 bases and J by 0 bases, with 13 bases between. Germline V lookup: CDR1 SGHTA, CDR2 FQGNSA. This CDR3 is 15 amino acids long. Here the CDR3 reads CASSPQVGNQETQYF. CDR3 DNA sequence: TGTGCCAGCAGCCCACAAGTCGGGAACCAAGAGACCCAGTACTTC.

This chain connects TRBV2 to TRBJ1-4; perhaps TRBD1 as D (6 bases). The CDR3 totals 13 residues. CDR1 SNHLY and CDR2 FYNNEI come from the germline V gene. The ends were cut back, 2 bases at V and 8 bases at J, with 9 bases in the middle. The DNA of the CDR3 is TGTGCCAGCAGTGAATGGACAGTCGAAAAACTGTTTTTT. It specifies CASSEWTVEKLFF.

The chain employs TRBV5-1 and TRBJ2-5; TRBD2 aligns across 7 bases. This CDR3 comprises 14 residues. From germline, CDR1 is SGHRS and CDR2 YFSETQ. The V gene end was trimmed by 4 bases and the J gene end by 5 bases; junction bases not matched to a gene: 8. Here the CDR3 reads CASSEAGVWETQYF. The CDR3 DNA reads TGCGCCAGCAGCGAGGCGGGGGTTTGGGAGACCCAGTACTTC.

The chain is built from TRBV28 and TRBJ1-2, with a tentative D call TRBD1 (5 bases). The V gene's germline CDR1 is MDHEN and CDR2 SYDVKM. The CDR3 consists of 15 residues. The V and J ends lost 6 bases and 4 bases respectively, with 18 bases between them. The DNA for the CDR3 is TGTGCCAGCAGGCGGGGCGCGGCCTCTAGCTATGGCTACACCTTC. Its translation is CASRRGAASSYGYTF.

The V call is TRBV11-2, the J call TRBJ2-1, with 10 bases that match TRBD2. Trimming at V came to 5 bases and at J to 9 bases, leaving 19 bases not matched to a gene. Germline CDR1 SGHAT, CDR2 FQNNGV. The CDR3 is made up of 18 amino acids. The CDR3 reads CASSPGSVIAGGSPEQFF. CDR3 bases: TGTGCCAGCAGCCCGGGCAGTGTAATAGCGGGAGGAAGTCCTGAGCAGTTCTTC. Filled out from reference TRBV11-2 and TRBJ2-1, the complete variable domain reads EAGVAQSPRYKIIEKRQSVAFWCNPISGHATLYWYQQILGQGPKLLIQFQNNGVVDDSQLPKDRFSAERLKGVDSTLKIQPAKLEDSAVYLCASSPGSVIAGGSPEQFFGPGTRLTVL.

The rearrangement links TRBV4-1 to TRBJ2-3; the match to TRBD2 covers 14 bases. The junction had 8 bases not matched to a gene; V was cut back by 4 bases and J by 2 bases. From germline, CDR1 is MGHRA and CDR2 YSYEKL. The CDR3 sequence is 18 residues long. Here the CDR3 DNA reads TGCGCCAGCAGCCGCCTGGGACTAGCGGGAGATTTCACAGATACGCAGTATTTT. This encodes CASSRLGLAGDFTDTQYF.

The chain has TRBV9 and TRBJ1-2; D gene unclear. CDR3 length: 15 amino acids. The ends were cut back, 3 bases at V and 4 bases at J, with 16 bases in the middle. Germline V CDR1 and CDR2: SGDLS, YYNGEE. The CDR3 region has the DNA TGTGCCAGCAGCGGGAGCAAGTCGCCCCCCTATGGCTACACCTTC. This encodes CASSGSKSPPYGYTF.

The rearrangement joins TRBV7-9 to TRBJ1-6, with D uncertain. CDR3 length: 12 amino acids. V lost 6 bases, J lost 6 bases, and 6 bases lay in between. From germline, CDR1 is SEHNR and CDR2 FQNEAQ (reference sequence). CDR3 protein: CASRFSNSPLHF. The CDR3 DNA is TGTGCCAGCAGGTTCAGTAATTCACCCCTCCACTTT.

The chain has TRBV6-4 and TRBJ2-7; TRBD2 matches 13 bases. Germline V gene data show CDR1 as MRHNA and CDR2 as SNTAGT. The CDR3 totals 16 residues. V shed 10 bases, J shed 2 bases, and the junction held 11 bases outside the gene matches. CDR3 residues: CATRTSGSYPAYEQYF. For the CDR3, the DNA is TGTGCCACCAGGACTAGCGGGAGTTATCCGGCCTACGAGCAGTACTTC.

This clone appeared a single time. The chain joins TRBV7-3 to TRBJ2-1, with 7 bases that match TRBD1. The V gene end was trimmed by 5 bases and the J gene end by 6 bases; junction bases not matched to a gene: 7. CDR1 and CDR2 (germline): SGHTA, FQGTGA. The CDR3 is made up of 14 amino acids. The CDR3 region is CASSPRGLVNEQFF. The CDR3 region has the DNA TGTGCCAGCAGCCCCAGGGGGTTGGTCAATGAGCAGTTCTTC.

The J gene is TRBJ2-3, the V gene TRBV7-8; no definite D call. This CDR3 region has 13 residues. Germline V lookup: CDR1 SGHVS, CDR2 FQNEAQ. V lost 6 bases to trimming and J lost 0 bases, with 7 bases between them. CDR3 in amino acids: CASRFDSTDTQYF. DNA for the CDR3: TGTGCCAGCAGATTTGACAGCACAGATACGCAGTATTTT.